Listed here are 23 T cell receptor beta chains from one sample, sequenced in a study of T cell changes during pregnancy in multiple sclerosis. Assay used: immunoSEQ multiplex PCR; TCRdb lists only in-frame clones, some missing. The data hold about 100,000 clones, with approximately 92% observed a single time. This specimen consisted of peripheral blood, obtained after pregnancy. The receptors derive from a female donor with multiple sclerosis, enrolled in a pregnancy study.

This clone was detected only once. The chain recombines TRBV7-9 with TRBJ2-7; 8 nucleotides line up with TRBD1. CDR3 length: 15 residues. V gave up 5 bases and J gave up 6 bases; unmatched junction bases: 12. Germline V gene sequence: CDR1 SEHNR, CDR2 FQNEAQ (reference sequence). The CDR3 sequence is CASSPWAGGKGEQYF. CDR3 sequence (DNA): TGTGCCAGCAGCCCCTGGGCAGGGGGCAAGGGCGAGCAGTACTTC.

The chain couples TRBV5-6 to TRBJ2-7, with 7 bases fitting TRBD1. The CDR3 has 13 residues. Germline trimming cut 3 bases from V and 5 bases from J; bases unmatched to any gene: 5. Germline V gene data show CDR1 as SGHDT and CDR2 as YYEEEE. This CDR3 reads CASSSGGPHEQYF. CDR3 coding DNA: TGTGCCAGCAGCTCAGGGGGTCCCCACGAGCAGTACTTC.

This sequence joins TRBV6-6 and TRBJ1-6; D is undetermined. Trimming pared 6 bases from V and 0 bases from J, leaving 9 bases between. The CDR3 is 15 amino acids. Germline V gene data show CDR1 as MNHNY and CDR2 as SVGAGI (reference sequence). Here the CDR3 DNA reads TGTGCCAGCAGCTGGAGCAGCTCCTATAATTCACCCCTCCACTTT. Translation gives CASSWSSSYNSPLHF.

V usage is TRBV27 and J usage is TRBJ1-1; TRBD1 might be the D (5 bases). Per the germline V gene, CDR1 is MNHEY and CDR2 is SMNVEV (reference sequence). This CDR3 region has 13 residues. The V end was cut by 5 bases, the J end by 1 base, with 8 bases between. The CDR3 DNA reads TGTGCCAGCAGTGCCAGGGCGAACACTGAAGCTTTCTTT. This codes for CASSARANTEAFF.

V is TRBV6-1 and J is TRBJ2-5, with 10 bases aligning to TRBD2. V trimming: 2 bases; J trimming: 4 bases; junction bases outside the gene matches: 4. This CDR3 comprises 15 residues. CDR1 and CDR2 (germline): MNHNS, SASEGT. Written as DNA, the CDR3 is TGTGCCAGCAGTGAACTAGCGGGAGCACCAGAGACCCAGTACTTC. The encoded protein is CASSELAGAPETQYF.

The chain employs TRBV7-9 and TRBJ1-5, with a possible D match to TRBD1 (5 bases). This CDR3 has 17 residues. Trimming pared 2 bases from V and 2 bases from J, leaving 16 bases between. CDR1 and CDR2 from the germline V gene are SEHNR and FQNEAQ (reference sequence). CDR3 loop: CASSLSRGGVGNQPQHF. The CDR3 coding sequence is TGTGCCAGCAGCTTAAGTCGTGGAGGGGTCGGCAATCAGCCCCAGCATTTT. Full variable domain (missing parts from reference TRBV7-9 and TRBJ1-5): DTGVSQNPRHKITKRGQNVTFRCDPISEHNRLYWYRQTLGQGPEFLTYFQNEAQLEKSRLLSDRFSAERPKGSFSTLEIQRTEQGDSAMYLCASSLSRGGVGNQPQHFGDGTRLSIL.

The chain carries TRBV7-8 and TRBJ2-7; 11 bases match TRBD2. Germline CDR1 SGHVS, CDR2 FQNEAQ. There are 16 residues in the CDR3. V trimming: 7 bases; J trimming: 2 bases; junction bases outside the gene matches: 10. CDR3 nucleotide sequence: TGTGCCAGCAAGAGGACTAGCGGGCAATATACCTACGAGCAGTACTTC. It specifies CASKRTSGQYTYEQYF.

This chain joins TRBV7-2 and TRBJ1-5; D not resolved. This CDR3 spans 13 amino acids. The V gene lost 7 bases and the J gene lost 1 base, with 8 bases spanning the gap. The germline V gene encodes CDR1 SGHTA and CDR2 FQGNSA. CDR3 loop: CASTLDSNQPQHF. CDR3 in DNA: TGTGCCAGCACTCTAGACAGCAATCAGCCCCAGCATTTT.

The CDR3, as DNA: TGTGCCAGCTCGTCCCAGGGGATTCAAGAGACCCAGTACTTC. This sequence encodes CASSSQGIQETQYF. J is TRBJ2-5 and V is TRBV18; the D gene is possibly TRBD1 (6 bases). V gave up 6 bases and J gave up 2 bases, with 13 bases separating them. The CDR3 sequence is 14 residues long. Germline V gene lookup returns CDR1 KGHSH and CDR2 LQKENI. The variable domain in full, completed from reference TRBV18 and TRBJ2-5, reads NAGVMQNPRHLVRRRGQEARLRCSPMKGHSHVYWYRQLPEEGLKFMVYLQKENIIDESGMPKERFSAEFPKEGPSILRIQQVVRGDSAAYFCASSSQGIQETQYFGPGTRLLVL.

This chain uses TRBV5-4 with TRBJ2-7; no clear D gene. V was pared by 4 bases and J by 3 bases, with 11 bases between. The CDR3 covers 13 residues. Germline V gene data show CDR1 as SGHNT and CDR2 as YYREEE (reference sequence). The CDR3, as DNA: TGTGCCAGCAGCGACTGGCTTGGCTACGAGCAGTACTTC. Translated: CASSDWLGYEQYF.

The chain is built from TRBV18 and TRBJ2-2; a possible D gene is TRBD2 (5 bases). V dropped 3 bases and J dropped 2 bases, with 13 bases sitting between them. Germline assignment: CDR1 KGHSH and CDR2 LQKENI. The length of the CDR3 is 16 residues. CDR3 loop: CASSPASGINTGELFF. The CDR3, as DNA: TGTGCCAGCTCACCGGCCTCGGGGATAAACACCGGGGAGCTGTTTTTT.

V and J are TRBV6-1 and TRBJ1-1; the D gene is possibly TRBD1 (6 bases). The V and J ends lost 5 bases and 1 base respectively, with 8 bases between them. This CDR3 has 13 residues. Germline values: CDR1 MNHNS, CDR2 SASEGT. CDR3 protein: CASSLDRNTEAFF. CDR3 DNA sequence: TGTGCCAGCAGTTTGGACAGGAACACTGAAGCTTTCTTT.

V usage is TRBV10-3 and J usage is TRBJ1-4; D might be TRBD1 (5 bases). Per the germline V gene, CDR1 is ENHRY and CDR2 is SYGVKD. CDR3 length: 13 amino acids. Trimming left V 3 bases short and J 8 bases short, with 10 bases between. This CDR3 is CAISEYGAEKLFF. The CDR3 DNA reads TGTGCCATCAGTGAATATGGGGCAGAAAAACTGTTTTTT.

In its sample, this clone was seen once. This chain joins TRBV28 and TRBJ1-1, with 7 bases aligning to TRBD1. The CDR3 contains 15 residues. In germline, CDR1 is MDHEN, CDR2 SYDVKM. V lost 5 bases, J lost 1 base, and 7 bases stayed unmatched. The DNA of the CDR3 is TGTGCCAGCAGTCCCGCAGGGGGTTCGAACACTGAAGCTTTCTTT. As protein: CASSPAGGSNTEAFF. The full variable domain, in which reference TRBV28 and TRBJ1-1 provide the parts outside the CDR3, is DVKVTQSSRYLVKRTGEKVFLECVQDMDHENMFWYRQDPGLGLRLIYFSYDVKMKEKGDIPEGYSVSREKKERFSLILESASTNQTSMYLCASSPAGGSNTEAFFGQGTRLTVV.

V usage is TRBV19 and J usage is TRBJ2-5; 9 bases align to TRBD1. Germline V gene data show CDR1 as LNHDA and CDR2 as SQIVND (reference sequence). The CDR3 spans 14 residues. V shed 6 bases and J 5 bases; nucleotides not matched to a gene: 7. The CDR3 loop is CASSSGQGTETQYF. The CDR3 DNA sequence: TGTGCCAGTAGCTCCGGACAGGGGACGGAGACCCAGTACTTC.

The chain carries TRBV7-6 and TRBJ2-2; 7 bases line up with TRBD1. This CDR3 spans 16 amino acids. Per the germline V gene, CDR1 is SGHVS and CDR2 is FNYEAQ. V was pared by 4 bases and J by 2 bases, with 7 bases of the junction left unmatched. The CDR3 DNA reads TGTGCCAGCAGCTCCCCGGGACAGAGAAACACCGGGGAGCTGTTTTTT. Translated: CASSSPGQRNTGELFF.

This chain uses TRBV7-3 with TRBJ2-1; 7 bases align to TRBD2. Trimming removed 1 base from V and 4 bases from J; junction bases left unmatched: 4. This CDR3 spans 15 amino acids. CDR1 and CDR2 from the germline V gene are SGHTA and FQGTGA. CDR3 residues: CASSLIAGGYNEQFF. The CDR3 DNA sequence: TGTGCCAGCAGCTTAATAGCGGGTGGGTACAATGAGCAGTTCTTC.

The chain couples TRBV6-6 to TRBJ1-1; 7 bases are shared with TRBD1. The junction had 3 bases not matched to a gene; V was cut back by 5 bases and J by 0 bases. Germline assignment: CDR1 MNHNY and CDR2 SVGAGI (reference sequence). This CDR3 is built from 14 residues. The CDR3 DNA is TGTGCCAGCAGTCTGACAGGGTTGAACACTGAAGCTTTCTTT. Its protein is CASSLTGLNTEAFF.

The rearrangement links TRBV4-3 to TRBJ2-5; D is perhaps TRBD2 (5 bases). Germline assignment: CDR1 LGHNA and CDR2 YSLEER. V was clipped by 0 bases and J by 2 bases, with 7 bases between them. This CDR3 region has 14 residues. The chain's CDR3 is CASSQDRDQETQYF. DNA for the CDR3: TGCGCCAGCAGCCAAGATCGGGATCAAGAGACCCAGTACTTC.

V and J are TRBV13 and TRBJ2-7, with D possibly matching TRBD1 (6 bases). CDR1 PRHDT and CDR2 FYEKMQ come from the germline V gene (reference sequence). This CDR3 is 16 amino acids long. V lost 3 bases and J lost 2, with 17 bases in between. Written as DNA, the CDR3 is TGTGCCAGCAGCTTCCGGACAGTCTCATCCACCTACGAGCAGTACTTC. This encodes CASSFRTVSSTYEQYF.

This chain joins TRBV6-5 and TRBJ2-2; the D gene is possibly TRBD1 (5 bases). Germline V gene lookup returns CDR1 MNHEY and CDR2 SVGAGI. There are 15 residues in the CDR3. Trimming cost V 4 bases and J 1 base, with 10 bases left between them. The CDR3 DNA reads TGTGCCAGCAGTTCAGCGACAGAGAACACCGGGGAGCTGTTTTTT. As protein: CASSSATENTGELFF.

The chain employs TRBV5-8 and TRBJ1-3; perhaps TRBD1 as D (5 bases). CDR3 length: 16 residues. Trimming removed 1 base at V and 5 bases at J, with 16 bases between. The germline V gene has CDR1 SGHTS and CDR2 YDEGEE. As DNA, the CDR3 is TGTGCCAGCAGCTTGAACCTCAGGGAAAGAAGAAACACCATATATTTT. This encodes CASSLNLRERRNTIYF.

V usage is TRBV5-1 and J usage is TRBJ2-7, with D possibly being TRBD2 (6 bases). Looked up from germline, CDR1 is SGHRS and CDR2 is YFSETQ. Trimming left V 3 bases short and J 5 bases short, with 12 bases between. The CDR3 is made up of 13 amino acids. The CDR3 reads CASSWGVGNEQYF. CDR3 DNA sequence: TGCGCCAGCAGCTGGGGGGTGGGGAACGAGCAGTACTTC.